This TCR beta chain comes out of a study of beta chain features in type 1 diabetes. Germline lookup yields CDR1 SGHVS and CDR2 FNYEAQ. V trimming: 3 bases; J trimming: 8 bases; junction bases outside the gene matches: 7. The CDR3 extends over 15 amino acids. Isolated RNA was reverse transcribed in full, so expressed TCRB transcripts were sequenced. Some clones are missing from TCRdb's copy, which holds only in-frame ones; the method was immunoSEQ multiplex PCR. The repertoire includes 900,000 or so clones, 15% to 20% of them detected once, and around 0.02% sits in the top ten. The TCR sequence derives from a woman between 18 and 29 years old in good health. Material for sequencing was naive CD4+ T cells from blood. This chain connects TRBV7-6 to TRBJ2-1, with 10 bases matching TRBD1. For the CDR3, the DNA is TGTGCCAGCAGCTTGAGGGACAGGGGAAGAGATGAGCAGTTCTTC. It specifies CASSLRDRGRDEQFF.